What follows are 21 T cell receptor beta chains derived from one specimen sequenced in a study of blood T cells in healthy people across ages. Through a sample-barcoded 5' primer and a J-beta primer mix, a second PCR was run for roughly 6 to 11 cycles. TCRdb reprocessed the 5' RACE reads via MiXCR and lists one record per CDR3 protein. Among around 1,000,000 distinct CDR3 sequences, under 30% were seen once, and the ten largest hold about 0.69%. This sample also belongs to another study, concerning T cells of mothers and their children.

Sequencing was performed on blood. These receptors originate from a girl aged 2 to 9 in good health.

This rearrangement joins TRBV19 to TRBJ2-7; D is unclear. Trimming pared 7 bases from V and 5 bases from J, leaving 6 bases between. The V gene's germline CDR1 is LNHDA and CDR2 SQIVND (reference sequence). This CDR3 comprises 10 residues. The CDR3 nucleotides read TGTGCCAGTATGGGGAACGAGCAGTACTTC. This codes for CASMGNEQYF.

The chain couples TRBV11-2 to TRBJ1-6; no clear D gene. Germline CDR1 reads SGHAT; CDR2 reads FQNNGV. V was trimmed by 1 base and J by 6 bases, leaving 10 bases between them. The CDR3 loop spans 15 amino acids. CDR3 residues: CASSLGGEGNSPLHF. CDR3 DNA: TGTGCCAGCAGCTTAGGTGGGGAGGGTAATTCACCCCTCCACTTT.

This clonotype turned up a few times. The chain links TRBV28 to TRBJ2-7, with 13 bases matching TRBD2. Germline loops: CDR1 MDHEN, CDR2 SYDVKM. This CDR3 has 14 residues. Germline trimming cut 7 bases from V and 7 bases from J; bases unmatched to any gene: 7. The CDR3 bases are TGTGCCAGCACACTAGCGGGAGGGCCGGGGGAGCAGTACTTC. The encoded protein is CASTLAGGPGEQYF.

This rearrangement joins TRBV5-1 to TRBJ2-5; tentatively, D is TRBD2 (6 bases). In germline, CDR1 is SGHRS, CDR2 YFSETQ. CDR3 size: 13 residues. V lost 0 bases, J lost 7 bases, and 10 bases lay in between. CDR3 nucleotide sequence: TGCGCCAGCAGCTTGGTCCTGGGGGGGACCCAGTACTTC. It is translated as CASSLVLGGTQYF.

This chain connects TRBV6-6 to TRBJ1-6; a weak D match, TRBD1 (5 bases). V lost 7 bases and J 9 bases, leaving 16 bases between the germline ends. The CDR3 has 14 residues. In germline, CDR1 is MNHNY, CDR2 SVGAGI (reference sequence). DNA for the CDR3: TGTGCCAGCATGAGACAGAACGTTATTTCACCCCTCCACTTT. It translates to CASMRQNVISPLHF.

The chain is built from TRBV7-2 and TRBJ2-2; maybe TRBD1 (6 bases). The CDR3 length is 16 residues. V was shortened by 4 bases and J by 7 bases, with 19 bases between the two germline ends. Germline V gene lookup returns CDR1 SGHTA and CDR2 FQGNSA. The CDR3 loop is CASSSPDRSGIGELFF. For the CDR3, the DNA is TGTGCCAGCAGCTCCCCCGACAGGTCCGGGATCGGGGAGCTGTTTTTT. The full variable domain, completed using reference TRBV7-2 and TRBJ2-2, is GAGVSQSPSNKVTEKGKDVELRCDPISGHTALYWYRQSLGQGLEFLIYFQGNSAPDKSGLPSDRFSAERTGGSVSTLTIQRTQQEDSAVYLCASSSPDRSGIGELFFGEGSRLTVL.

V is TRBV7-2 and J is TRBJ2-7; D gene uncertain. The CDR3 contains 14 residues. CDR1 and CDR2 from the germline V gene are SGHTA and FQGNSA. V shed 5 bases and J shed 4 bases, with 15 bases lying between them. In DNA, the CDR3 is TGTGCCAGCAGCCAAAGTGGGGATGTATACGAGCAGTACTTC. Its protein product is CASSQSGDVYEQYF.

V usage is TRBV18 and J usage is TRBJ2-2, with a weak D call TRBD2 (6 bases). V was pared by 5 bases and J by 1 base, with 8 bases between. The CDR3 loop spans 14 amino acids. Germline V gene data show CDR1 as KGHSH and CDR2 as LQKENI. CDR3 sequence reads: CASSGTGNTGELFF. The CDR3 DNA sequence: TGTGCCAGCTCAGGGACTGGGAACACCGGGGAGCTGTTTTTT.

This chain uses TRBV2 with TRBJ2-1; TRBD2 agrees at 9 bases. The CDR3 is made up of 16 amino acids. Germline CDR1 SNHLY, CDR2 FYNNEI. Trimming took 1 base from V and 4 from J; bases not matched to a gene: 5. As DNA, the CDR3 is TGTGCCAGCAGTGAAGGGCCTAGCGGGGTATACAATGAGCAGTTCTTC. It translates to CASSEGPSGVYNEQFF.

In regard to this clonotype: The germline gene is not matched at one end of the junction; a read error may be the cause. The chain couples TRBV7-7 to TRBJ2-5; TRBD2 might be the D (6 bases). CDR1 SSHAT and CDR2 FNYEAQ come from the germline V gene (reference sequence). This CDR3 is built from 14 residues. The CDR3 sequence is CASSLELAAETQYF. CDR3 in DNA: TGTGCTAGCAGCTTAGAACTAGCAGCCGAGACCCAGTACTTC.

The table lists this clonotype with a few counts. The CDR3 region has the DNA TGTGCCAGCAGTCAAACCCCTTCCTACGAGCAGTACTTC. Its translation is CASSQTPSYEQYF. This chain links TRBV27 with TRBJ2-5; the D is unclear. The end of the DNA is better explained by TRBJ2-7, so the J call may be wrong. This CDR3 spans 13 amino acids. In germline, CDR1 is MNHEY, CDR2 SMNVEV (reference sequence).

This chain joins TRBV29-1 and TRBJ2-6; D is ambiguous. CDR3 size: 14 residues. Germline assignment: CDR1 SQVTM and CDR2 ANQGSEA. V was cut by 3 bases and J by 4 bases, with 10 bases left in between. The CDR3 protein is CSVEATQGANVLTF. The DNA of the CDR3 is TGCAGCGTTGAGGCCACTCAGGGGGCCAACGTCCTGACTTTC.

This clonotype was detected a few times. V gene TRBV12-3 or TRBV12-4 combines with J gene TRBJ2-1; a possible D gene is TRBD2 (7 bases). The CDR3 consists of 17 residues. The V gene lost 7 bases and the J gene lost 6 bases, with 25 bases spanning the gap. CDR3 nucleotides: TGTGCCAGCACTTCATCGGACAGACTGTGGGAGGGCAATGAGCAGTTCTTC. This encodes CASTSSDRLWEGNEQFF.

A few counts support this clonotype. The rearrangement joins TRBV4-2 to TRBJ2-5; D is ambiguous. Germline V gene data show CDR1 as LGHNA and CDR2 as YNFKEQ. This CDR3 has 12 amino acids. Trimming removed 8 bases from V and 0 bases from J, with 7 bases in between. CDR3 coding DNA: TGTGCCAGCGGGCTGGACCAAGAGACCCAGTACTTC. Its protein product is CASGLDQETQYF.

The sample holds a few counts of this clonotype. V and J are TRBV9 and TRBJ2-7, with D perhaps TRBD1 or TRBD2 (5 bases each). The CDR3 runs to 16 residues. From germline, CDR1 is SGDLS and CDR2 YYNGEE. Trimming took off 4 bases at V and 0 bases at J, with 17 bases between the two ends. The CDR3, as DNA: TGTGCCAGCAGCCCCAACGTGGGGGTCAGCTCCTACGAGCAGTACTTC. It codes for CASSPNVGVSSYEQYF.

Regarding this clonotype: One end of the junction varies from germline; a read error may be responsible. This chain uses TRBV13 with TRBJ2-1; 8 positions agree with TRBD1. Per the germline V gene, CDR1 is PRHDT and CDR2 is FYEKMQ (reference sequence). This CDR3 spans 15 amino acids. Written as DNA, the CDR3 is TGTGCCGGCAGCTCAGGCAGGGGGCAAGAGAATGAGCGGTTCTTC. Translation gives CAGSSGRGQENERFF.

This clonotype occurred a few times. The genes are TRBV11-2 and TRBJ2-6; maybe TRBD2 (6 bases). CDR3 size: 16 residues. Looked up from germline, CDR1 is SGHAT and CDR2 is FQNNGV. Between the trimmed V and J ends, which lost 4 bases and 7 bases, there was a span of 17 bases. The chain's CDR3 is CASSSPGGNVANVLTF. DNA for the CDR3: TGTGCCAGCAGCTCCCCTGGGGGGAATGTAGCCAACGTCCTGACTTTC.

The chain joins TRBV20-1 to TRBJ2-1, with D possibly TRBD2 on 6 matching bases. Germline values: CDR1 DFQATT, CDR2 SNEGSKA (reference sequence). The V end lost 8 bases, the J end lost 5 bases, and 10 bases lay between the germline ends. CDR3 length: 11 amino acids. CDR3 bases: TGCAGTCGGGAGTTCGACAATGAGCAGTTCTTC. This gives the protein CSREFDNEQFF.

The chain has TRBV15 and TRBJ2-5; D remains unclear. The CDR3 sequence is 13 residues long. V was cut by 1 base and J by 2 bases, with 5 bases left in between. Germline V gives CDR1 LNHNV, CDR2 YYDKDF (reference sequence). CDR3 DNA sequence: TGTGCCACCAGCAGAGCCCAGCAAGAGACCCAGTACTTC. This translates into CATSRAQQETQYF.

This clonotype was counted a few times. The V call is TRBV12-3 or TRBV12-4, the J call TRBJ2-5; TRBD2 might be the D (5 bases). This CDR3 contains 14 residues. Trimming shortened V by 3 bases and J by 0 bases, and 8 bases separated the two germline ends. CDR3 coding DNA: TGTGCCAGCAGTTTGAGGGCACACCAAGAGACCCAGTACTTC. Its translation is CASSLRAHQETQYF.

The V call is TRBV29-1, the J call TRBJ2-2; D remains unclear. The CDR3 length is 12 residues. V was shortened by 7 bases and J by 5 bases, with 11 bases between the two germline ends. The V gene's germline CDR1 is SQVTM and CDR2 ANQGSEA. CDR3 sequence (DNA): TGCAGCGCCTGGTCGCTTACCGGGGAGCTGTTTTTT. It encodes CSAWSLTGELFF.